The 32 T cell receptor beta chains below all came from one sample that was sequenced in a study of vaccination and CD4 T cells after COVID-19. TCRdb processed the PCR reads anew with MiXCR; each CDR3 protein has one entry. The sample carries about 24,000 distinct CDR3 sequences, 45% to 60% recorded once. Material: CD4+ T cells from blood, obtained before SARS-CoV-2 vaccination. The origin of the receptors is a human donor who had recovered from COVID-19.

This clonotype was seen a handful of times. The CDR3 DNA follows: TGTGCCAGCAGCTTATCCAGGGGACAAGAGACCCAGTACTTC. As protein: CASSLSRGQETQYF. The V gene is TRBV7-2, the J gene TRBJ2-5; possible D gene TRBD1, 6 bases. From germline, CDR1 is SGHTA and CDR2 FQGNSA. The V end was cut by 2 bases, the J end by 2 bases, with 9 bases between. The CDR3 is made up of 14 amino acids.

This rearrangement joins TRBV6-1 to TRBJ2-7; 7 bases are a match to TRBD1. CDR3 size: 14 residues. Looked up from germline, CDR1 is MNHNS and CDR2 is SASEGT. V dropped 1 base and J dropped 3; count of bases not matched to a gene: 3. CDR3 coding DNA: TGTGCCAGCAGTGAAGGGTACAGGGGCTACGAGCAGTACTTC. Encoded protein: CASSEGYRGYEQYF.

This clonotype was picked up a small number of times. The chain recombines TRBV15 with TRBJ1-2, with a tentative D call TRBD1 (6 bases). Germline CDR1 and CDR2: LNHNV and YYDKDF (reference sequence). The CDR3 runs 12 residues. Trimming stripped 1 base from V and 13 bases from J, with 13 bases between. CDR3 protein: CATSRGEGGGTF. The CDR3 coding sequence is TGTGCCACCAGCAGAGGTGAAGGGGGAGGCACCTTC.

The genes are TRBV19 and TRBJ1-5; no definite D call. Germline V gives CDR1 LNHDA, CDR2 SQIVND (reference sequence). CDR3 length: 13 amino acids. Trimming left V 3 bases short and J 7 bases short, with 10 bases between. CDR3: CASSMVVGQPQHF. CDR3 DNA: TGTGCCAGTAGTATGGTGGTGGGACAGCCCCAGCATTTT. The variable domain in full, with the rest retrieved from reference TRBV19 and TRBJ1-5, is DGGITQSPKYLFRKEGQNVTLSCEQNLNHDAMYWYRQDPGQGLRLIYYSQIVNDFQKGDIAEGYSVSREKKESFPLTVTSAQKNPTAFYLCASSMVVGQPQHFGDGTRLSIL.

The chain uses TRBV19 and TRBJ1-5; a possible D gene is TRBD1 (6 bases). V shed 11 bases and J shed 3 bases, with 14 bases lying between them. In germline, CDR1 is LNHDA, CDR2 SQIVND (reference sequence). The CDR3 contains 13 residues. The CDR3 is CAVRGTVNQPQHF. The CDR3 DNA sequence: TGTGCCGTTAGGGGGACGGTCAATCAGCCCCAGCATTTT.

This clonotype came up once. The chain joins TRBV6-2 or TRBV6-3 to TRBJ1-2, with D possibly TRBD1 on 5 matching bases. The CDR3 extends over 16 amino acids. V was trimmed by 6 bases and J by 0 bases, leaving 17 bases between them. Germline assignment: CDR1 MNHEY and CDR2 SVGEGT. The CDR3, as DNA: TGTGCCAGCAGAAGTGGGACGCAGTTAGCTAACTATGGCTACACCTTC. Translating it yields CASRSGTQLANYGYTF.

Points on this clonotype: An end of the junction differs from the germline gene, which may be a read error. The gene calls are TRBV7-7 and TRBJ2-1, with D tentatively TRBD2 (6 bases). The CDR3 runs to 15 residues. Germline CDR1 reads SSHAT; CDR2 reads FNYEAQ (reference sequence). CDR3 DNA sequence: TGTGCTAGCAGCGCTACCGGGAGCTCCTACAATGAGCAGTTCTTC. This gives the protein CASSATGSSYNEQFF. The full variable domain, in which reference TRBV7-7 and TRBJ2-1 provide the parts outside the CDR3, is GAGVSQSPRYKVTKRGQDVTLRCDPISSHATLYWYQQALGQGPEFLTYFNYEAQPDKSGLPSDRFSAERPEGSISTLTIQRTEQRDSAMYRCASSATGSSYNEQFFGPGTRLTVL.

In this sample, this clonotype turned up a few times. DNA of the CDR3: TGTGCCAGCAGTGAGGCGGGACTAGCGGGAGGACGGGCAGATACGCAGTATTTT. Translating it yields CASSEAGLAGGRADTQYF. The chain is built from TRBV6-1 and TRBJ2-3; TRBD2 matches 15 bases. V was pared by 3 bases and J by 4 bases, with 8 bases of the junction left unmatched. Per the germline V gene, CDR1 is MNHNS and CDR2 is SASEGT. The CDR3 totals 18 residues.

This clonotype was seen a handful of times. The CDR3 protein is CASSLEGSRSYEQYF. The CDR3 DNA reads as TGTGCCAGCAGCTTAGAGGGGTCTCGCTCCTACGAGCAGTACTTC. This chain uses TRBV7-6 with TRBJ2-7; D might be TRBD1 (5 bases). This CDR3 spans 15 amino acids. V was clipped by 1 base and J by 0 bases, with 10 bases between them. Germline CDR1 and CDR2: SGHVS and FNYEAQ.

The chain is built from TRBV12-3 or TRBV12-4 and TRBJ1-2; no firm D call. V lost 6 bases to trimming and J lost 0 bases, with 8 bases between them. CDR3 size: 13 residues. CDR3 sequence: CASSLDSNYGYTF. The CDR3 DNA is TGTGCCAGCAGCCTTGATTCTAACTATGGCTACACCTTC.

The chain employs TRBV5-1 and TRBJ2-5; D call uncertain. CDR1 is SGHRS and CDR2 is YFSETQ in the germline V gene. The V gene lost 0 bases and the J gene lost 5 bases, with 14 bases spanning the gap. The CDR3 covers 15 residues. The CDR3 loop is CASSLAGPLRETQYF. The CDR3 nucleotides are TGCGCCAGCAGCTTGGCCGGTCCTCTTCGGGAGACCCAGTACTTC.

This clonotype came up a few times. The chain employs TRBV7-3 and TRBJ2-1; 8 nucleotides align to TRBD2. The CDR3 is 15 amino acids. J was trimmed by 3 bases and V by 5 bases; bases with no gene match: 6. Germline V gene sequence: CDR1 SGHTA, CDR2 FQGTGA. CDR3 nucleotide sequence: TGTGCCAGCAGCATGCTCACTAGCGGCTACAATGAGCAGTTCTTC. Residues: CASSMLTSGYNEQFF.

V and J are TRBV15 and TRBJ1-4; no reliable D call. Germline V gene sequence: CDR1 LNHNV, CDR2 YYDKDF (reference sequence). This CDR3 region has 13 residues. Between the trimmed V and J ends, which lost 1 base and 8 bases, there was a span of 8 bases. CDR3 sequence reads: CATSRGRGEKLFF. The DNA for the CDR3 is TGTGCCACCAGCAGAGGGAGAGGGGAAAAACTGTTTTTT.

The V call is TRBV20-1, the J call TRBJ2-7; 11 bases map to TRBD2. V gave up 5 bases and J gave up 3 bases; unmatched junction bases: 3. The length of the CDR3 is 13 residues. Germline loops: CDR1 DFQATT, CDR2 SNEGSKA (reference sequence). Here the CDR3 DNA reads TGCAGTGCTCGGGGACTAGCGGTCTACGAGCAGTACTTC. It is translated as CSARGLAVYEQYF.

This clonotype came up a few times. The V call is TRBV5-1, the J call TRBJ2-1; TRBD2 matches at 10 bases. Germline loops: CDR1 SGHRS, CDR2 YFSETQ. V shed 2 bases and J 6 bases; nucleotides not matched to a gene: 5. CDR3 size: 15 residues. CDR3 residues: CASSFLAGEINEQFF. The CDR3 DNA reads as TGCGCCAGCAGCTTCCTAGCGGGAGAGATCAATGAGCAGTTCTTC.

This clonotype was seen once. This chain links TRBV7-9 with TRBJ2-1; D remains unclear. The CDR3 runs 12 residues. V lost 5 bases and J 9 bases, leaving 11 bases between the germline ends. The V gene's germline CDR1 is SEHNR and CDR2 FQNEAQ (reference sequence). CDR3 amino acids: CASSPSSTEQFF. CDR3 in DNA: TGTGCCAGCAGCCCCTCCAGTACTGAGCAGTTCTTC.

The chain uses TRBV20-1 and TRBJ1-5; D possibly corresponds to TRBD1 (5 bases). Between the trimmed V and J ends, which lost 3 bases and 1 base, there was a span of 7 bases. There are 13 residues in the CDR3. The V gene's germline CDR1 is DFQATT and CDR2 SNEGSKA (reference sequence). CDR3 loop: CSARRGSNQPQHF. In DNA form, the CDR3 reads TGCAGTGCTAGGAGGGGAAGCAATCAGCCCCAGCATTTT.

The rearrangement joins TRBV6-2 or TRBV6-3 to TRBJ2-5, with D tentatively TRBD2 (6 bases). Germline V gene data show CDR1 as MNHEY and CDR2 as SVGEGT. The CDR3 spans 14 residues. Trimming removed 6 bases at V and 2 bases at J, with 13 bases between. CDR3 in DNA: TGTGCCAGCAGCGTTACTAGCTTACAAGAGACCCAGTACTTC. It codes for CASSVTSLQETQYF.

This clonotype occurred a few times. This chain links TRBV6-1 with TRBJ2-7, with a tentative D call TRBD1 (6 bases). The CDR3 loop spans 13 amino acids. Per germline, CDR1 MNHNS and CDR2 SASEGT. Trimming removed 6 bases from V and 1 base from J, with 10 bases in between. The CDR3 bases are TGTGCCAGCAGCGCAACAGGGTCCTACGAGCAGTACTTC. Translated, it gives CASSATGSYEQYF.

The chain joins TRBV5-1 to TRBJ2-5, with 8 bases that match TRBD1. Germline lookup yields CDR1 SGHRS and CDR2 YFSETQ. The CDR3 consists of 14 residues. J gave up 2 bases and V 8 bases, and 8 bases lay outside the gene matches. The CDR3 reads CASTRGQGQETQYF. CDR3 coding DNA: TGCGCCAGTACCCGCGGACAGGGACAAGAGACCCAGTACTTC. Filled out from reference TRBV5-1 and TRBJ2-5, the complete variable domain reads KAGVTQTPRYLIKTRGQQVTLSCSPISGHRSVSWYQQTPGQGLQFLFEYFSETQRNKGNFPGRFSGRQFSNSRSEMNVSTLELGDSALYLCASTRGQGQETQYFGPGTRLLVL.

The CDR3 region has the DNA TGTGCCAGCCGAGGGGGGAGGGACACAGATACGCAGTATTTT. This translates into CASRGGRDTDTQYF. V and J are TRBV25-1 and TRBJ2-3, with a tentative D call TRBD2 (7 bases). The V gene lost 8 bases and the J gene lost 2 bases, with 14 bases spanning the gap. Germline CDR1 is MGHDK and CDR2 is SYGVNS. CDR3 size: 14 residues.

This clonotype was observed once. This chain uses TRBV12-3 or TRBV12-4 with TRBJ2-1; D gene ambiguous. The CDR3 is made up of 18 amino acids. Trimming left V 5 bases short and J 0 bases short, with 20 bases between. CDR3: CASSLRYGVRSSYNEQFF. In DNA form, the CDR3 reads TGTGCCAGCAGTCTCCGCTATGGAGTTCGGAGCTCCTACAATGAGCAGTTCTTC.

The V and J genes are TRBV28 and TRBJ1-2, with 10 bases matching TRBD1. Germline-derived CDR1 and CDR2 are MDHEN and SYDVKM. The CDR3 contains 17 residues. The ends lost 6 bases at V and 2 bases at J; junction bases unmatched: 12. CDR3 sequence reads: CASSPDRGQTGNYGYTF. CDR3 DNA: TGTGCCAGCAGCCCAGACAGGGGGCAGACGGGGAACTATGGCTACACCTTC.

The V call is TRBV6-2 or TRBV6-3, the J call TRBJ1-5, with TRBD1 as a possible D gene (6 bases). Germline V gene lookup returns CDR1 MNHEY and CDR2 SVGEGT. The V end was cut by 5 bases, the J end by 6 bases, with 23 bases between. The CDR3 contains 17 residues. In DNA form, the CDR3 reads TGTGCCAGCAGTCTAATATTTAAACAGGGAGGCGGTCAGCCCCAGCATTTT. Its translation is CASSLIFKQGGGQPQHF.

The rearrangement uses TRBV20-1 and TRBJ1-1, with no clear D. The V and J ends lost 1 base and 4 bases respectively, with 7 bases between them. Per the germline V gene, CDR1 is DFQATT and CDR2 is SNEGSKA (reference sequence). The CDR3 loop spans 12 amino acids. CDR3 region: CSARVPSTEAFF. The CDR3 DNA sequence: TGCAGTGCTAGAGTACCCAGCACTGAAGCTTTCTTT.

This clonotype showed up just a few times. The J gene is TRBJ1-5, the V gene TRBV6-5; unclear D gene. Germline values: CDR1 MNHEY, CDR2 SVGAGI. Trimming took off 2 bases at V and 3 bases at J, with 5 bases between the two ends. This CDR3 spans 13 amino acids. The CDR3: CASSYRNNQPQHF. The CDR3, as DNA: TGTGCCAGCAGTTACAGAAACAATCAGCCCCAGCATTTT.

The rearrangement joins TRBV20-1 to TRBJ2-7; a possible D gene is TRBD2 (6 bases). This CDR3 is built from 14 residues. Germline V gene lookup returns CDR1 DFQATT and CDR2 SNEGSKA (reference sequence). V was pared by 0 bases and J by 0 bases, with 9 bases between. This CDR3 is CSARDGGISYEQYF. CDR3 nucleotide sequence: TGCAGTGCTAGAGACGGGGGAATCTCCTACGAGCAGTACTTC.

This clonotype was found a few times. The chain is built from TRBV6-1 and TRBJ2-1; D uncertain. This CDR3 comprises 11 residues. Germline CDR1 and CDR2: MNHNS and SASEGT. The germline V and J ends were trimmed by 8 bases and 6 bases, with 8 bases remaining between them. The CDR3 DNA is TGTGCCAGCTGGCGTGGCAATGAGCAGTTCTTC. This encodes CASWRGNEQFF.

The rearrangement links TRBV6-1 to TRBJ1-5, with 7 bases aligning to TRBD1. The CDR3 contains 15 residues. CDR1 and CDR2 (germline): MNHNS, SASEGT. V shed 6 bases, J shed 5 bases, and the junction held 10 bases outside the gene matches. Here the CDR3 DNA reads TGTGCCAGCAGCGGCAAGTCAGGGGGAGATCAGCCCCAGCATTTT. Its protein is CASSGKSGGDQPQHF.

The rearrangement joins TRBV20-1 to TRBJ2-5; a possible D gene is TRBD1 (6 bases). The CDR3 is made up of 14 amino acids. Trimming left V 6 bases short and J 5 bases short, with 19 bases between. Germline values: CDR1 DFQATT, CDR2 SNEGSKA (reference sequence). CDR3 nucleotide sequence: TGCAGTGCCGTTTTACAGACAGGATTGGAGACCCAGTACTTC. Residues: CSAVLQTGLETQYF.

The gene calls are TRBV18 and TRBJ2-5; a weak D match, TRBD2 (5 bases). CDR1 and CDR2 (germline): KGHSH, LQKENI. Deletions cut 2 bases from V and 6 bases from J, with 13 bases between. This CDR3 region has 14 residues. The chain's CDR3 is CASSPTGIGKTQYF. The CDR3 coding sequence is TGTGCCAGCTCACCAACCGGGATAGGAAAGACCCAGTACTTC. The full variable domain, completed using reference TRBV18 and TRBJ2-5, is NAGVMQNPRHLVRRRGQEARLRCSPMKGHSHVYWYRQLPEEGLKFMVYLQKENIIDESGMPKERFSAEFPKEGPSILRIQQVVRGDSAAYFCASSPTGIGKTQYFGPGTRLLVL.

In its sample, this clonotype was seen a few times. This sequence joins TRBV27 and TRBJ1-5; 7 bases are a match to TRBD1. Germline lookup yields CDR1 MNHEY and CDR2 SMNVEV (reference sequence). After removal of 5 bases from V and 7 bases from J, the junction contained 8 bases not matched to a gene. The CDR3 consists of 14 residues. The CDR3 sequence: CASSPYRGQQPQHF. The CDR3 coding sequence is TGTGCCAGCAGTCCGTACAGGGGCCAGCAGCCCCAGCATTTT.